The following is a T cell receptor beta chain sequence with its context. CDR1 is MNHEY and CDR2 is SVGEGT in the germline V gene. The V and J ends lost 6 bases and 2 bases, in that order; junction bases with no gene match: 4. The CDR3 contains 15 residues. The entry originates in a study of Ad26.COV2.S vaccination and SARS-CoV-2 variants. This table comes from immunoSEQ multiplex PCR, and its TCRdb copy is limited to in-frame clones, with some not included. The sample holds hundreds of thousands of clones, roughly 90% seen once. This sample's treatment: around 19 received Ad26.COV2.S at low or high dose, single or two shots; several received placebo; per-sample allocation not given. All samples were drawn on day 63, counting from the first vaccine or placebo injection. Donation came from an adult in Boston who was aged 18-55 years. An Ad26 vector carrying the Wuhan-strain SARS-CoV-2 spike served as the vaccine.

Material: peripheral blood, obtained in a trial of Ad26.COV2.S vaccine versus placebo. The chain uses TRBV6-2 or TRBV6-3 and TRBJ2-3; 11 bases are a match to TRBD2. The origin of this receptor is a person between 18 and 65 years old who received the Ad26.COV2.S COVID-19 vaccine or a placebo. The chain's CDR3 is CASSSLAGVTDTQYF. The DNA for the CDR3 is TGTGCCAGCAGCTCACTAGCGGGGGTCACAGATACGCAGTATTTT.